Listed here is a single T cell receptor beta chain. In the authors' workflow: Amplified reference gene primers provided the basis for estimating nucleated cell counts. Sequenced by immunoSEQ multiplex PCR; TCRdb stores in-frame clones only, minus some. Clone size and V and J calls were adopted from that table, with D and trimming inferred from the DNA. In the table there are 170,000 or so clones, about 82% of which are singletons. The data belong to a study of blood T cell repertoires in COVID-19. On the study more broadly: From T cells, B-cell-depleted T cells, or PBMCs came the material, which was cDNA or gDNA.

V was pared by 8 bases and J by 2 bases, with 21 bases between. The CDR3 totals 16 residues. Germline CDR1 MRHNA, CDR2 SNTAGT. The sequenced sample was peripheral blood. This chain joins TRBV6-4 and TRBJ1-1, with D perhaps matching TRBD1 (5 bases). The receptor was derived from a man aged 45-65 years with active or convalescent COVID-19. Here the CDR3 reads CASPKGPLHGNTEAFF. Written as DNA, the CDR3 is TGTGCCAGCCCCAAGGGGCCTCTCCACGGAAACACTGAAGCTTTCTTT.